Detailed here is one TCR beta chain. The data derive from a study of blood T cell repertoires in COVID-19. Across the whole study: T cells, B-cell-depleted T cells, or PBMCs provided the cDNA or gDNA that served as material.

Original handling: The authors estimated nucleated cell counts from reference gene primer amplification. Clones were read by immunoSEQ multiplex PCR, and TCRdb kept only the in-frame ones, dropping some. From that table come the V and J calls and clone size; the DNA was used to work out D and trimming. The table lists tens of thousands of clones, around 92% of them singletons. Germline CDR1 and CDR2: KGHSH and LQKENI. The V end lost 2 bases, the J end lost 4 bases, and 7 bases lay between the germline ends. The CDR3 has 13 amino acids. A Seattle source enrolled patients during active infection and followed them longitudinally.

The sample consisted of peripheral blood. The sequence derives from a man aged 45-65 years with COVID-19, enrolled during active disease. This chain connects TRBV18 to TRBJ2-3; no firm D call. The CDR3 nucleotides are TGTGCCAGCTCACCAATCGTAGCAGATACGCAGTATTTT. Translated, it gives CASSPIVADTQYF.